This T cell receptor beta chain came from a study of OX40 agonist ivuxolimab in advanced cancers. Study summary: The dose-escalation group included hepatocellular carcinoma, melanoma, renal cell carcinoma and head and neck cancer. Among those treated, three patients had partial responses, one with hepatocellular carcinoma and two with cutaneous melanoma.

About this clone: Its antigen is as yet unknown.

This table comes from immunoSEQ multiplex PCR, and its TCRdb copy is limited to in-frame clones, with some not included. The sample has under 200,000 clones; approximately 94% are singletons. Baseline was the first blood sampling point, followed by cycle 4 day 1 and cycle 7 day 1. The J segment lost 3 bases and the V segment lost 10 bases, leaving 13 bases of the junction unmatched. Per germline, CDR1 MNHNY and CDR2 SVGAGI (reference sequence). The CDR3 is 15 residues long. The study's findings and limits: Among expanded peripheral T cells, antigen specificity went undetermined.

The chain joins TRBV6-6 to TRBJ2-7, with 9 bases that match TRBD1. Sequenced here: CD4+ or CD8+ T cells sorted from blood, sampled in a trial of the OX40 agonist ivuxolimab. The receptor comes from an adult with an advanced solid tumor such as melanoma, head and neck, liver or kidney cancer. CDR3 amino acids: CATLQQGAPIYEQYF. Written as DNA, the CDR3 is TGTGCCACCCTACAACAGGGGGCTCCAATCTACGAGCAGTACTTC.